These 5 T cell receptor beta chains share one sample of origin, sequenced in a study of blood T cell repertoires in COVID-19. Only in-frame clones appear in the TCRdb table, and some are missing; sequencing was by immunoSEQ multiplex PCR. The sample consists of about 140,000 clones, roughly four fifths of them appearing once. Sequenced input: peripheral blood. All receptors come from a woman aged 55-75 years with acute or convalescent COVID-19.

A few counts support this clone. V gene TRBV6-5 combines with J gene TRBJ1-4; D call uncertain. The CDR3 is 12 residues long. The germline CDR1 and CDR2 sequences are MNHEY and SVGAGI. Trimming removed 7 bases from V and 8 bases from J, with 11 bases in between. The CDR3 here is CASTFAGEKLFF. The DNA for the CDR3 is TGTGCCAGCACCTTCGCCGGGGAAAAACTGTTTTTT.

This sequence joins TRBV19 and TRBJ1-1; TRBD1 might be the D (6 bases). The V end was cut by 4 bases, the J end by 9 bases, with 12 bases between. Germline CDR1 and CDR2: LNHDA and SQIVND (reference sequence). The CDR3 has 12 amino acids. The CDR3 here is CASSNWTAQAFF. DNA of the CDR3: TGTGCCAGTAGTAACTGGACAGCGCAAGCTTTCTTT. Together with reference TRBV19 and TRBJ1-1, the CDR3 gives the full variable domain: DGGITQSPKYLFRKEGQNVTLSCEQNLNHDAMYWYRQDPGQGLRLIYYSQIVNDFQKGDIAEGYSVSREKKESFPLTVTSAQKNPTAFYLCASSNWTAQAFFGQGTRLTVV.

The J gene is TRBJ2-1, the V gene TRBV28; TRBD1 aligns across 9 bases. The CDR3 spans 14 residues. The V segment lost 5 bases and the J segment 7 bases; nucleotides outside the gene matches: 6. The V gene's germline CDR1 is MDHEN and CDR2 SYDVKM. CDR3 sequence reads: CASSPQGASNEQFF. CDR3 nucleotide sequence: TGTGCCAGCAGTCCACAGGGGGCCAGTAATGAGCAGTTCTTC.

The V and J genes are TRBV19 and TRBJ2-1; 13 bases agree with TRBD2. CDR3 size: 16 residues. Trimming took 4 bases from V and 7 from J; bases not matched to a gene: 7. From germline, CDR1 is LNHDA and CDR2 SQIVND (reference sequence). The CDR3 sequence: CASSTTGTSGINEQFF. The CDR3 DNA reads as TGTGCCAGTAGTACTACCGGGACTAGCGGGATTAATGAGCAGTTCTTC. Full variable domain (outside the CDR3, taken from reference TRBV19 and TRBJ2-1): DGGITQSPKYLFRKEGQNVTLSCEQNLNHDAMYWYRQDPGQGLRLIYYSQIVNDFQKGDIAEGYSVSREKKESFPLTVTSAQKNPTAFYLCASSTTGTSGINEQFFGPGTRLTVL.

This clone was found once. The gene calls are TRBV5-1 and TRBJ2-5, with 11 bases lining up with TRBD2. CDR3 size: 14 residues. Germline CDR1 and CDR2: SGHRS and YFSETQ. V dropped 4 bases and J dropped 4; count of bases not matched to a gene: 3. The CDR3 sequence is CASSPGLAGETQYF. For the CDR3, the DNA is TGCGCCAGCAGCCCAGGACTAGCGGGAGAGACCCAGTACTTC.